The clone carrying this T cell receptor beta chain was counted between two and nine times. Its antigen is still unknown. The library was made from cDNA and included unique molecular identifiers. MiXCR, run by TCRdb on the PCR reads, gives a single entry per CDR3 protein. The sample records roughly 410,000 distinct CDR3 sequences, roughly 36% being singletons. After removal of 2 bases from V and 6 bases from J, the junction contained 7 bases not matched to a gene. From germline, CDR1 is SGHAT and CDR2 FQDESV (reference sequence). This CDR3 comprises 15 residues. This specimen belongs to a study of post-analysis software for immune sequencing data. Whole-study results and caveats: F measure clustering grouped samples strongly by preparation batch. Patients carried roughly 5 TRBV segments more frequently than controls did, and TRBV5-6, TRBV5-1 and TRBV20-1 were among them. Multiple sclerosis was associated with a significant reduction in normalized Chao1 diversity relative to controls.

The chain employs TRBV11-1 and TRBJ2-4, with 7 bases aligning to TRBD1. Sequences were obtained from blood. The receptor was derived from a girl aged 10-17 years with multiple sclerosis. DNA for the CDR3: TGTGCCAGCAGCTTAAGGACAAGGGGGCGAAACATTCAGTACTTC. Translated, it gives CASSLRTRGRNIQYF.